These T cell receptor beta chains were read from a single sample in a study of cytomegalovirus exposure and HLA in healthy donors. The data were produced by immunoSEQ multiplex PCR, yet TCRdb's version contains in-frame clones alone and is incomplete. This sample has over 65,000 clones, with roughly 78% found just once. Sequencing input: PBMCs. The receptors were gathered from a man aged 40-55 years in good health and CMV-seronegative. The CDR3 runs from the conserved cysteine through the conserved F or W. The D gene is left open where the match is weak. Only some rows state a clone size, as once, few, many or a class for expanded clones.

TRBV5-1	TRBJ1-5	-	TRBD1	TGCGCCAGCAGCTTGGGCACGACAGGGATTAGCAATCAGCCCCAGCATTTT	CASSLGTTGISNQPQHF
TRBV5-4	TRBJ1-3	once	-	TGTGCCAGCAGCTTGGCCGGGGGAGGTCCTGGAAACACCATATATTTT	CASSLAGGGPGNTIYF
TRBV7-8	TRBJ2-1	-	TRBD2	TGTGCCAGCAGCTTAGCGCCGGGGGGGCCTTACAATGAGCAGTTCTTC	CASSLAPGGPYNEQFF
TRBV4-2	TRBJ1-2	-	-	TGTGCCAGCAGCCAAGCGGTGGGGGCCGAGGGGGTTTCAGCTAACTATGGCTACACCTTC	CASSQAVGAEGVSANYGYTF
TRBV5-1	TRBJ2-7	-	-	TGCGCCAGCAGCATTTACCCAGGGAGGGAGCAGTACTTC	CASSIYPGREQYF
TRBV15	TRBJ2-5	-	TRBD2	TGTGCCACCAGCAGAGGGTCTAGCGGGAGGGTATTGGCGGAGACCCAGTACTTC	CATSRGSSGRVLAETQYF
TRBV25-1	TRBJ1-1	-	-	TGTGCCAGCAGTCTGGCAGGGATATCCACTGAAGCTTTCTTT	CASSLAGISTEAFF
TRBV28	TRBJ2-7	-	-	TGTGCCAGCAGTTTGGGGGGGCCCTACGAGCAGTACTTC	CASSLGGPYEQYF
TRBV7-9	TRBJ2-7	-	TRBD2	TGTGCCAGCAGCCATTCGACTAGCGGCCAATCCTACGAGCAGTACTTC	CASSHSTSGQSYEQYF
TRBV28	TRBJ2-7	-	-	TGTGCCAGCAGTGGCCCTGCGAGTAGCGGAGGTGTTCCCTACGAGCAGTACTTC	CASSGPASSGGVPYEQYF
TRBV19	TRBJ2-5	-	TRBD2	TGTGCCAGTAGCGCTAGCGGGAGCCGGAGAGAGACCCAGTACTTC	CASSASGSRRETQYF
TRBV18	TRBJ2-5	-	TRBD1	TGTGCCAGCTCACGGGGACAGGGAGGAGAGACCCAGTACTTC	CASSRGQGGETQYF
TRBV2	TRBJ2-7	-	-	TGTGCCAGCATCGGAGAGGGTTTCCCCTCCTACGAGCAGTACTTC	CASIGEGFPSYEQYF
TRBV7-9	TRBJ2-3	-	TRBD2	TGTGCCAGCAGCCCGCGCACCTTGACTAGCGGGAGGGCAGATACGCAGTATTTT	CASSPRTLTSGRADTQYF
TRBV5-4	TRBJ2-2	-	TRBD2	TGTGCCAGCAGCTCGGGACTAGCGATTTCCGGGGAGCTGTTTTTT	CASSSGLAISGELFF
TRBV6-5	TRBJ2-7	-	TRBD1	TGTGCCAGCAGTTACTCCGGACAGGGAGTTAGGGAGCAGTACTTC	CASSYSGQGVREQYF
TRBV29-1	TRBJ2-7	once	TRBD1	TGCAGCGTAGCACCACGACAGGGGCACGAGCAGTACTTC	CSVAPRQGHEQYF
TRBV25-1	TRBJ1-2	-	TRBD1	TGTGCCAGCAGTGGGGGACAGACTAACTATGGCTACACCTTC	CASSGGQTNYGYTF
TRBV7-2	TRBJ2-1	once	TRBD1	TGTGCCAGCAGCTTAGCGGGACAGGGAAACAATGAGCAGTTCTTC	CASSLAGQGNNEQFF
TRBV20-1	TRBJ2-5	-	-	TGCAGTGCTAGAGTGGAGGGGACCCAGTACTTC	CSARVEGTQYF
TRBV18	TRBJ2-3	few	-	TGTGCCAGCTACCCCACCCCCAACCGGGGGTTTAGCACAGATACGCAGTATTTT	CASYPTPNRGFSTDTQYF
TRBV28	TRBJ2-5	-	-	TGTGCCAGCAGTGGGGGTAGGGCGGGACAAGAGACCCAGTACTTC	CASSGGRAGQETQYF
TRBV29-1	TRBJ2-1	-	TRBD2	TGCAGCGCCGGGCGACTAGCGGGAGTCAATGAGCAGTTCTTC	CSAGRLAGVNEQFF
TRBV7-2	TRBJ2-7	-	TRBD2	TGTGCCAGCAGCGGGGCGGGAGGGATGGATTACTACGAGCAGTACTTC	CASSGAGGMDYYEQYF
TRBV5-1	TRBJ2-1	-	-	TGCGCCAGCAGCTTGGTAACAGGGAGCTCCTACAATGAGCAGTTCTTC	CASSLVTGSSYNEQFF
TRBV6-5	TRBJ1-4	-	-	TGTGCCAGCAGTTACAGCTGGGGCCGGACTAATGAAAAACTGTTTTTT	CASSYSWGRTNEKLFF
TRBV5-1	TRBJ2-7	-	-	TGCGCCAGCAGCTTGGATGTACGACTCCTCAGCTCCTACGAGCAGTACTTC	CASSLDVRLLSSYEQYF
TRBV29-1	TRBJ1-2	once	TRBD1	TGCAGCGATAACAGGGGAAATGTGGGTGGCTACACCTTC	CSDNRGNVGGYTF
TRBV25-1	TRBJ2-7	few	TRBD1	TGTGCCAGCAGTGCCTTGACAGGGCAGAGCGAGCAGTACTTC	CASSALTGQSEQYF
TRBV19	TRBJ1-2	-	TRBD1	TGTGCCAGTACCACGGGACAGGGGAGAGGCTACACCTTC	CASTTGQGRGYTF
TRBV19	TRBJ2-3	few	-	TGTGCCAGTACACTAGGAACTACGGATACGCAGTATTTT	CASTLGTTDTQYF
TRBV7-9	TRBJ1-2	few	TRBD1	TGTGCCAGCAGCCCCCGGACAGGCTATGGCTACACCTTC	CASSPRTGYGYTF
TRBV6-5	TRBJ1-1	-	TRBD1	TGTGCCACGAGGCCGGTGGGGACAGGGAACACTGAAGCTTTCTTT	CATRPVGTGNTEAFF
TRBV28	TRBJ2-1	-	-	TGTGCCAGCAGTTTATGGGCCCAAGAGCAGTTCTTC	CASSLWAQEQFF
TRBV6-6	TRBJ1-5	-	-	TGTGCCAGCAGCAACTTATACAGGGCTGTTCGTCAGCCCCAGCATTTT	CASSNLYRAVRQPQHF
TRBV7-3	TRBJ2-1	-	-	TGTGCCAGCAGCTTGTTGCAGGCGTCCATCACTGATCAGTTCTTC	CASSLLQASITDQFF
TRBV27	TRBJ2-3	-	-	TGTGCCAGCAGTTTCTTCGGCACAGATACGCAGTATTTT	CASSFFGTDTQYF
TRBV30	TRBJ1-3	once	TRBD1	TGTGCCTGGAGTGTATGTCCAGGGGGGTCTGGAAACACCATATATTTT	CAWSVCPGGSGNTIYF
TRBV10-2	TRBJ2-1	-	-	TGCGCCAGCGGGACACGGCTCCGGTTCTTC	CASGTRLRFF
TRBV23-1	TRBJ2-3	-	TRBD2	TGCGCCAGCAGTCGGCCAGCGGGAAGCACAGATACGCAGTATTTT	CASSRPAGSTDTQYF
TRBV7-9	TRBJ1-6	-	-	TGTGCCAGGGGAGAATTCACGAGGCTTTATAATTCACCCCTCCACTTT	CARGEFTRLYNSPLHF
TRBV10-3	TRBJ1-4	few	-	TGTGCCATCTCCACCGGGACTGGAGAAAAACTGTTTTTT	CAISTGTGEKLFF
TRBV28	TRBJ2-1	-	TRBD2	TGTGCCGCCACCTCCGGGACTAGCGGGAGTAGTGAGCAGTTCTTC	CAATSGTSGSSEQFF
TRBV7-9	TRBJ1-3	-	-	TGTGCCAGCAGCAGATCGACCGGAGGGTCTGGAAACACCATATATTTT	CASSRSTGGSGNTIYF
TRBV7-8	TRBJ2-7	-	TRBD2	TGTGCCAGCAGAGGACTAGCGGGTCTCGAGCAGTACTTC	CASRGLAGLEQYF
TRBV12-5	TRBJ2-5	-	TRBD2	TGTGCTAGTGGTTTGGCAGGGACTAGCGGGGGATTAGGGCGGGAGACCCAGTACTTC	CASGLAGTSGGLGRETQYF
TRBV6-5	TRBJ1-2	-	TRBD1	TGTGCCAGCAGCTCCGGCACAGGGGGGTGGGGCTACACCTTC	CASSSGTGGWGYTF
TRBV6-5	TRBJ2-7	-	-	TGTGCCAGCTCCGAAGGGGGGACAGCCTACGAGCAGTACTTC	CASSEGGTAYEQYF
TRBV5-1	TRBJ2-1	-	TRBD2	TGCGCCAGCAGCTTAACAACTAGCGGGACGGGCAATGAGCAGTTCTTC	CASSLTTSGTGNEQFF
TRBV6-5	TRBJ1-1	-	-	TGTGCCAGCAGTTGGGGCAGTGAAGCTTTCTTT	CASSWGSEAFF
TRBV27	TRBJ1-3	-	-	TGTGCCAGCAGCTCCGGGACAAGCTCTGGAAACACCATATATTTT	CASSSGTSSGNTIYF
TRBV7-9	TRBJ1-2	-	-	TGTTCCAGCAGCTTGGGGGCATATGGCTACACCTTC	CSSSLGAYGYTF
TRBV10-3	TRBJ2-7	few	TRBD2	TGTGCCATCAGTCCCCCTAGCGGGGGGGGATGCCACGAGCAGTACTTC	CAISPPSGGGCHEQYF
TRBV7-9	TRBJ2-7	-	TRBD1	TGTGCCAGCAGGAGACAGGGGAACGAGCAGTACTTC	CASRRQGNEQYF
TRBV7-3	TRBJ2-5	-	TRBD1	TGTGCCAGCAGCTCAGTCAGACAGGGATCCGGGGAGACCCAGTACTTC	CASSSVRQGSGETQYF
TRBV9	TRBJ2-6	-	TRBD2	TGTGCCAGCAGCGTAGCTCTAGCGGGGGAGCTTGGCTCTGGGGCCAACGTCCTGACTTTC	CASSVALAGELGSGANVLTF
TRBV14	TRBJ1-1	-	-	TGTGCCAGCAGGCCGAGCAAAGGAGGGTCTGAAGCTTTCTTT	CASRPSKGGSEAFF
TRBV6-6	TRBJ1-2	-	TRBD1	TGTGCCAGCGAGACAGGGGGCGGAGATGGCTACACCTTC	CASETGGGDGYTF
TRBV5-1	TRBJ2-3	-	TRBD2	TGCGCCAGCAGCTTGTATGGGGGGGGCACAGATACGCAGTATTTT	CASSLYGGGTDTQYF
TRBV4-1	TRBJ2-1	-	TRBD2	TGCGCCAGCAGCCAGGCCCTAGCGGGGGGCCATGAGCAGTTCTTC	CASSQALAGGHEQFF